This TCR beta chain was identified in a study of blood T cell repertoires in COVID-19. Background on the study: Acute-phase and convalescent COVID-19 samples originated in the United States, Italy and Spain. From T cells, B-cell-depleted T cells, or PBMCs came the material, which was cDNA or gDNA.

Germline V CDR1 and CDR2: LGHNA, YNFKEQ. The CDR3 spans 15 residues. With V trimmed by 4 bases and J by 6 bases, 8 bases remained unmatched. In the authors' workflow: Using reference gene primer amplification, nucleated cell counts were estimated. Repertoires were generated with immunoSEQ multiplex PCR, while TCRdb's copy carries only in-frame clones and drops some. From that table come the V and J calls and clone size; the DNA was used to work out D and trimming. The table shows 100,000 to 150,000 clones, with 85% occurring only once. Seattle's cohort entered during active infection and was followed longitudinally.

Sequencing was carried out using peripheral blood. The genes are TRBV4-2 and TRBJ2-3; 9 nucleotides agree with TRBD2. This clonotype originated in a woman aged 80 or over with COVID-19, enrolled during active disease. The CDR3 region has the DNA TGTGCCAGCAGCCTGTGGGGCGGGAGGGACGATACGCAGTATTTT. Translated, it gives CASSLWGGRDDTQYF.